The sequence of this TCR beta chain was determined in a study of cytomegalovirus exposure and HLA in healthy donors. PCR involved 60 Vbeta and 13 Jbeta primers. Produced via immunoSEQ multiplex PCR; TCRdb's table is partial and in-frame only. The table lists about 140,000 clones, around 80% of them singletons. This CDR3 contains 17 residues. V shed 3 bases and J 2 bases; nucleotides not matched to a gene: 11. CDR1 and CDR2 from the germline V gene are LNHDA and SQIVND (reference sequence). Whole-study results and caveats: CMV serostatus was the only immune exposure information that was available. V- and J-gene trimming in TCR beta was tied to a missense DCLRE1C variant by an analysis performed later.

As regards this clone: Antigen unknown.

This chain joins TRBV19 and TRBJ2-3; 7 nucleotides agree with TRBD2. The receptor comes from a woman in her fifties or sixties in good health and CMV-seropositive. Input material: PBMCs. The CDR3 loop is CASSIQAQREITDTQYF. The CDR3 bases are TGTGCCAGTAGTATCCAAGCCCAGCGGGAAATCACAGATACGCAGTATTTT.